This T cell receptor (beta chain) was documented in a study of CD8 T cells in Susac syndrome. As concerns this clonotype: What it recognizes is unknown.

Broader study findings: The total CD8+ repertoires yielded more than 15 Susac-specific public clones and the CD8+ TEMRA repertoires yielded a few. The study conceded that relatively few individuals underwent its TCR sequencing and HLA analysis.

Reverse transcription of about 0.5 to 1 ug RNA was performed with random hexamers. TCRdb reprocessed the immunoSEQ multiplex PCR reads with MiXCR, giving one entry per CDR3 protein. This repertoire shows 80,000 or so distinct CDR3 sequences, approximately 96% found once; its top ten account for roughly 0.44%. Germline V lookup: CDR1 LNHDA, CDR2 SQIVND (reference sequence). The germline V and J ends were trimmed by 4 bases and 8 bases, with 17 bases remaining between them. This CDR3 has 15 residues. This receptor was obtained from a human donor with Susac syndrome. The chain links TRBV19 to TRBJ1-4; no firm D call. The material sequenced was CD8+ T cells from PBMCs. The DNA of the CDR3 is TGTGCCAGTAGTACAAGCCGGCACCTTGGAGAAAAACTGTTTTTT. It is translated as CASSTSRHLGEKLFF.